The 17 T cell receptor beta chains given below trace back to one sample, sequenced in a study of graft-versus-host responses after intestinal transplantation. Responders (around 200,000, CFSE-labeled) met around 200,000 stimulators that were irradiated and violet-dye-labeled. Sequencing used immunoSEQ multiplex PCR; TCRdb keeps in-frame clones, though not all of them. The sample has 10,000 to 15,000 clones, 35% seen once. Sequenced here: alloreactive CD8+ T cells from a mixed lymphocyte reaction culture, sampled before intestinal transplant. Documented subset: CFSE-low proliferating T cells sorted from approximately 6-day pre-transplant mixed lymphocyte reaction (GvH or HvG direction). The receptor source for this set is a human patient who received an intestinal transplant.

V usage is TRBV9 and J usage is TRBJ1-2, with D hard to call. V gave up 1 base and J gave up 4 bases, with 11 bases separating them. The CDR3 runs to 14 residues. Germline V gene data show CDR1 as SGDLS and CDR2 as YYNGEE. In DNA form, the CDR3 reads TGTGCCAGCAGCGTATCCCAAGGGTCCTATGGCTACACCTTC. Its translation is CASSVSQGSYGYTF.

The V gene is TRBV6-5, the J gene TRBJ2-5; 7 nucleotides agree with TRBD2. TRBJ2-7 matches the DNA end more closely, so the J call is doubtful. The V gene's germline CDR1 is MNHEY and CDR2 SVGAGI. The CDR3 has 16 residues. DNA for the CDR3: TGTGCCAGCAGTTCCGCTCCCAGACTAGCAGTCTACGAGCAGTACTTC. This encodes CASSSAPRLAVYEQYF.

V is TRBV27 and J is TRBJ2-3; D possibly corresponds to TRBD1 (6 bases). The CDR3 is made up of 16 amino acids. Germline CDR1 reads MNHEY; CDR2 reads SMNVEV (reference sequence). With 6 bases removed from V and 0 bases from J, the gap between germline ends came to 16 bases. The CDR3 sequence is CASRAMGAGSTDTQYF. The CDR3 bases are TGTGCCAGCAGGGCGATGGGGGCCGGGAGCACAGATACGCAGTATTTT.

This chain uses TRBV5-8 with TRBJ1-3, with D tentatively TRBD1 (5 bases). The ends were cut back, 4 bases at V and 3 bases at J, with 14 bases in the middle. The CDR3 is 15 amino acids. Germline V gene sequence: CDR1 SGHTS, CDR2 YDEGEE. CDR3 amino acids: CASSQVGQIGNTIYF. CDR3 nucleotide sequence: TGTGCCAGCAGCCAAGTTGGACAAATTGGAAACACCATATATTTT. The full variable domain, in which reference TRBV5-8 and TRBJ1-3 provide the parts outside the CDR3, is EAGVTQSPTHLIKTRGQQATLRCSPISGHTSVYWYQQALGLGLQFLLWYDEGEERNRGNFPPRFSGRQFPNYSSELNVNALELEDSALYLCASSQVGQIGNTIYFGEGSWLTVV.

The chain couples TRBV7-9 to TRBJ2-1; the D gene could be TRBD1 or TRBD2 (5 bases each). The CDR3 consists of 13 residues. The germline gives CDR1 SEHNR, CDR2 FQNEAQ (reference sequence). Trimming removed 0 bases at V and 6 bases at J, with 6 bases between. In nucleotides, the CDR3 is TGTGCCAGCAGCTTAGCGAGGGGCAATGAGCAGTTCTTC. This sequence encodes CASSLARGNEQFF.

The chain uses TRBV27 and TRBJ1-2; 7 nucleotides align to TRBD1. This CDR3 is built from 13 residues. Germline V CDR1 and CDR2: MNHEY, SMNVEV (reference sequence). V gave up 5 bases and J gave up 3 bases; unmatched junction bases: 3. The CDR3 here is CASSPTGYYGYTF. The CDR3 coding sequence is TGTGCCAGCAGTCCGACAGGGTACTATGGCTACACCTTC.

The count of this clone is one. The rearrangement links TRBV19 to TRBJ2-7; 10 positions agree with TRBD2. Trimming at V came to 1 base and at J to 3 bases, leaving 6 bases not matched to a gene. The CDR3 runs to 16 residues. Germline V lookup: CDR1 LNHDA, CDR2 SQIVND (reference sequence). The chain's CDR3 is CASSIVGLAVVYEQYF. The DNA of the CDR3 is TGTGCCAGTAGTATAGTTGGACTAGCGGTGGTCTACGAGCAGTACTTC. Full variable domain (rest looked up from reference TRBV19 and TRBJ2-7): DGGITQSPKYLFRKEGQNVTLSCEQNLNHDAMYWYRQDPGQGLRLIYYSQIVNDFQKGDIAEGYSVSREKKESFPLTVTSAQKNPTAFYLCASSIVGLAVVYEQYFGPGTRLTVT.

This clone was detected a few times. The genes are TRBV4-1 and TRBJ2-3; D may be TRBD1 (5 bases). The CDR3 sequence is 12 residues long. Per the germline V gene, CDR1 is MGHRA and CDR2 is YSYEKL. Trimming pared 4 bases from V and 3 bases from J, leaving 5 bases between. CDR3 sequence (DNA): TGCGCCAGCAGCCCAGGGACAGATACGCAGTATTTT. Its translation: CASSPGTDTQYF.

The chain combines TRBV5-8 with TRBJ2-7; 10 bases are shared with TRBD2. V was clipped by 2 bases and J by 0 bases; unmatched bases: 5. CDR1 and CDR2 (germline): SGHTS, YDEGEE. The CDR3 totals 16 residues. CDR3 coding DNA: TGTGCCAGCAGCTTAGGACTAGCGGAAATCTCCTACGAGCAGTACTTC. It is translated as CASSLGLAEISYEQYF.

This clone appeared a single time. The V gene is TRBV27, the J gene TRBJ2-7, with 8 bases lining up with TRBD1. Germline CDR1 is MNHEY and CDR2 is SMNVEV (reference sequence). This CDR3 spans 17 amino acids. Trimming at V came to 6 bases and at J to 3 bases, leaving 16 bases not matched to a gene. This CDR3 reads CASSSLGVAGGLYEQYF. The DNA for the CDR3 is TGTGCCAGCAGCAGTTTAGGGGTGGCAGGGGGCCTCTACGAGCAGTACTTC.

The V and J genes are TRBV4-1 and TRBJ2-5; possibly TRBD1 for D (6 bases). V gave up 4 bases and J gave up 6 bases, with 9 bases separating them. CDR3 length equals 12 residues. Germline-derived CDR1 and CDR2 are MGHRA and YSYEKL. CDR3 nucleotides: TGCGCCAGCAGCCCTGACAGGAAGACCCAGTACTTC. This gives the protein CASSPDRKTQYF.

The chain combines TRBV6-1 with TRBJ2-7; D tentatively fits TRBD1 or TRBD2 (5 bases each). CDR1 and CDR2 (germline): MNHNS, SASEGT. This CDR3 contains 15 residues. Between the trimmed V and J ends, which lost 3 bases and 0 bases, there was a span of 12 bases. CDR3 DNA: TGTGCCAGCAGTGACGGGGTGACAGTCTCCTACGAGCAGTACTTC. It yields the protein CASSDGVTVSYEQYF.

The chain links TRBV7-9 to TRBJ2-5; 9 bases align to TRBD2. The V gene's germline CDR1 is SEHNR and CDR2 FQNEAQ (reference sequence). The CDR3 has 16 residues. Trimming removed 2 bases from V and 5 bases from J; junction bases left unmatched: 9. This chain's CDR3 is CASSLLAGRSTETQYF. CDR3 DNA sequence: TGTGCCAGCAGCTTACTAGCGGGACGTTCTACGGAGACCCAGTACTTC. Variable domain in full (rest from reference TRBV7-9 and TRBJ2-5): DTGVSQNPRHKITKRGQNVTFRCDPISEHNRLYWYRQTLGQGPEFLTYFQNEAQLEKSRLLSDRFSAERPKGSFSTLEIQRTEQGDSAMYLCASSLLAGRSTETQYFGPGTRLLVL.

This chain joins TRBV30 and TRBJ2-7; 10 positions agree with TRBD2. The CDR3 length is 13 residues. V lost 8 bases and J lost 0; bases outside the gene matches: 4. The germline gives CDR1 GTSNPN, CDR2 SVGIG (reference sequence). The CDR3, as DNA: TGTGCCGCGGCTAGCGGGAGCTCCTACGAGCAGTACTTC. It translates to CAAASGSSYEQYF.

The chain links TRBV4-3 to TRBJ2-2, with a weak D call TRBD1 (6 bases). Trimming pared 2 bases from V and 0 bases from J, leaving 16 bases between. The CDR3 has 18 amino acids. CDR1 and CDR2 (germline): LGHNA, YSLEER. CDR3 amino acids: CASSQLPVGGSNTGELFF. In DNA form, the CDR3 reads TGCGCCAGCAGCCAACTTCCCGTTGGGGGCTCGAACACCGGGGAGCTGTTTTTT.

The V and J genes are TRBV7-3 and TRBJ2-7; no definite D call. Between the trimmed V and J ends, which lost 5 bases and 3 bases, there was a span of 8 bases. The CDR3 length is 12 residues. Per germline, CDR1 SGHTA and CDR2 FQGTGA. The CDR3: CASSTYSYEQYF. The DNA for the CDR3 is TGTGCCAGCAGCACCTACAGCTACGAGCAGTACTTC.

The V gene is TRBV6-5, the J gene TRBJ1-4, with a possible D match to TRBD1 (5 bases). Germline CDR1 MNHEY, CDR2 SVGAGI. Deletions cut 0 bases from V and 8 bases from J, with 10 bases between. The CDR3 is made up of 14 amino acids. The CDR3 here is CASSYSQGGEKLFF. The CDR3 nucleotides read TGTGCCAGCAGTTACTCCCAGGGTGGAGAAAAACTGTTTTTT.